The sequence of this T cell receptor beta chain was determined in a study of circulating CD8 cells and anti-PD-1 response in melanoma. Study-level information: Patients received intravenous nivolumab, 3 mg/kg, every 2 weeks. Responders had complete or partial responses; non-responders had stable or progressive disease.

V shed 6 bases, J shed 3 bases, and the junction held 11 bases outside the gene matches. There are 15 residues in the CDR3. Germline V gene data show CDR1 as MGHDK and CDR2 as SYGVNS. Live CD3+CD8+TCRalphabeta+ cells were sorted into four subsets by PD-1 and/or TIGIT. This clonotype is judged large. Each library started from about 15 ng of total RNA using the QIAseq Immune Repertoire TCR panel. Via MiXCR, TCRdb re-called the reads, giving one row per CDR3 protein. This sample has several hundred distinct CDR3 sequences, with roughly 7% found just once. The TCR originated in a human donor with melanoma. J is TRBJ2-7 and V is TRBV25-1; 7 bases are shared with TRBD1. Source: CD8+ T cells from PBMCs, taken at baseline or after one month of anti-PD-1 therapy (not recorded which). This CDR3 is CASRASRGSVYEQYF. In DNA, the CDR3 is TGTGCCAGCAGAGCAAGCAGGGGGTCGGTCTACGAGCAGTACTTC.